Listed here are 17 T cell receptor beta chains from one sample, sequenced in a study of T cells in Graves' hyperthyroidism and ophthalmopathy. Authors of the study amplified TCR beta CDR3 regions from RNA transcripts. The HTBI set primed first-round TCR CDR3 RT-PCR. From the multiplex PCR reads, TCRdb called clonotypes with MiXCR, one entry per CDR3 protein. The top ten clones hold almost 8% of a sample with under 300,000 distinct CDR3 sequences, more than 10% of them seen once. Source material: blood. The receptor source for this set is a woman aged 30 to 39 with Graves' hyperthyroidism that later progressed to Graves' ophthalmopathy.

A remark on this clonotype: A much larger clone lies one base from this, so it may be a read error. The rearrangement uses TRBV2 and TRBJ2-5, with D tentatively TRBD2 (6 bases). Germline CDR1 reads SNHLY; CDR2 reads FYNNEI. The V and J ends lost 11 bases and 3 bases respectively, with 16 bases between them. The CDR3 runs to 13 residues. The CDR3, as DNA: TGTGCCCAGAGGGGAGGCAGTAAAGAGACCCAGTACTTC. Its translation: CAQRGGSKETQYF.

This clonotype came up a few times. A much larger clone is a single base away; this may be a read error. This rearrangement joins TRBV2 to TRBJ1-1, with a weak D call TRBD1 (5 bases). This CDR3 region has 14 residues. Germline lookup yields CDR1 SNHLY and CDR2 FYNNEI. Written as DNA, the CDR3 is TGTGCCAGCAGATATATGGGGCCTACGACTGAAGCTCTCTTT. Translating it yields CASRYMGPTTEALF.

This clonotype was seen ten or more times. The chain recombines TRBV7-9 with TRBJ1-2, with D unclear. CDR1 is SEHNR and CDR2 is FQNEAQ in the germline V gene (reference sequence). Trimming removed 5 bases from V and 1 base from J, with 11 bases in between. This CDR3 spans 14 amino acids. The CDR3 here is CASSPAELNYGYTF. CDR3 in DNA: TGTGCCAGCAGCCCCGCGGAGCTTAACTATGGCTACACCTTC.

This clonotype was picked up a small number of times. V gene TRBV5-6 combines with J gene TRBJ2-5; D is perhaps TRBD1 or TRBD2 (6 bases each). The CDR3 contains 17 residues. V lost 1 base to trimming and J lost 2 bases, with 18 bases between them. Germline CDR1 SGHDT, CDR2 YYEEEE. The CDR3 nucleotides read TGTGCCAGCAGCTTGCTAGCGCTCCGAGGGGGGCAAGAGACCCAGTACTTC. It translates to CASSLLALRGGQETQYF.

In this sample, this clonotype turned up many times. The V and J genes are TRBV27 and TRBJ2-7, with no clear D. V gave up 4 bases and J gave up 9 bases, with 16 bases separating them. The CDR3 length is 13 residues. The germline V gene encodes CDR1 MNHEY and CDR2 SMNVEV (reference sequence). The CDR3 DNA is TGTGCCAGCAGTTACTCAGACGGTGCTCGGCAGTACTTC. Residues: CASSYSDGARQYF.

This clonotype was seen at least ten times. This chain connects TRBV28 to TRBJ1-1; no firm D call. The CDR3 is 11 amino acids. V gave up 2 bases and J gave up 5 bases, with 3 bases separating them. Germline values: CDR1 MDHEN, CDR2 SYDVKM. CDR3 bases: TGTGCCAGCAGTTTACTTACTGAAGCTTTCTTT. Protein product: CASSLLTEAFF.

J is TRBJ2-3 and V is TRBV4-1, with D perhaps given as TRBD1 or TRBD2 (6 bases each). The CDR3 consists of 15 residues. Trimming took off 4 bases at V and 3 bases at J, with 14 bases between the two ends. Germline assignment: CDR1 MGHRA and CDR2 YSYEKL. The CDR3 DNA sequence: TGCGCCAGCAGCCCGAGGGGGGATGAGACAGATACGCAGTATTTT. Protein product: CASSPRGDETDTQYF.

V is TRBV28 and J is TRBJ1-5; D gene uncertain. Trimming cost V 5 bases and J 0 bases, with 11 bases left between them. The length of the CDR3 is 15 residues. Germline CDR1 reads MDHEN; CDR2 reads SYDVKM. The DNA for the CDR3 is TGTGCCAGCAGTACTAACGAGGTTAGCAATCAGCCCCAGCATTTT. Protein: CASSTNEVSNQPQHF.

Only a few counts were recorded for this clonotype. This could be a read error, since a much larger clone is one nucleotide away. This chain uses TRBV5-1 with TRBJ1-1, with 9 bases lining up with TRBD1. The CDR3 consists of 15 residues. CDR1 is SGHRS and CDR2 is YFSETQ in the germline V gene. V shed 4 bases and J 3 bases; nucleotides not matched to a gene: 7. Here the CDR3 reads CASSVDRGMYTEAFF. CDR3 DNA: TGCGCCAGCAGCGTGGACAGGGGCATGTACACTGAAGCTTTCTTT.

This clonotype has at least ten counts. V and J are TRBV28 and TRBJ2-2, with 11 bases that match TRBD1. The CDR3 runs 15 residues. V was clipped by 2 bases and J by 6 bases; unmatched bases: 2. Germline-derived CDR1 and CDR2 are MDHEN and SYDVKM. The CDR3 bases are TGTGCCAGCAGTTTAGGGACAGGGGGTGCCGGGGAGCTGTTTTTT. It yields the protein CASSLGTGGAGELFF. Full variable domain (outside the CDR3, taken from reference TRBV28 and TRBJ2-2): DVKVTQSSRYLVKRTGEKVFLECVQDMDHENMFWYRQDPGLGLRLIYFSYDVKMKEKGDIPEGYSVSREKKERFSLILESASTNQTSMYLCASSLGTGGAGELFFGEGSRLTVL.

In its sample, this clonotype was seen a few times. The chain recombines TRBV4-3 with TRBJ2-6; D is unclear. V was clipped by 4 bases and J by 4 bases, with 11 bases between them. This CDR3 spans 15 amino acids. The germline gives CDR1 LGHNA, CDR2 YSLEER. The CDR3 region is CASSLGPGGANVLTF. The CDR3 DNA follows: TGCGCCAGCAGCCTCGGTCCTGGCGGGGCCAACGTCCTGACTTTC.

This clonotype was found many times. J is TRBJ1-6 and V is TRBV28; a possible D gene is TRBD1 (5 bases). Germline loops: CDR1 MDHEN, CDR2 SYDVKM. The CDR3 consists of 14 residues. Trimming pared 7 bases from V and 4 bases from J, leaving 11 bases between. The chain's CDR3 is CASTSEGYNSPLHF. The CDR3, as DNA: TGTGCCAGCACTTCAGAGGGGTATAATTCACCCCTCCACTTT. Full variable domain (missing parts from reference TRBV28 and TRBJ1-6): DVKVTQSSRYLVKRTGEKVFLECVQDMDHENMFWYRQDPGLGLRLIYFSYDVKMKEKGDIPEGYSVSREKKERFSLILESASTNQTSMYLCASTSEGYNSPLHFGNGTRLTVT.

This clonotype was counted at least ten times. V usage is TRBV2 and J usage is TRBJ2-7; a possible D gene is TRBD2 (5 bases). There are 15 residues in the CDR3. Germline V gene sequence: CDR1 SNHLY, CDR2 FYNNEI. Trimming stripped 2 bases from V and 0 bases from J, with 11 bases between. In nucleotides, the CDR3 is TGTGCCAGCAGTGAATCACGGGGTTACTCCTACGAGCAGTACTTC. Its protein product is CASSESRGYSYEQYF.

This clonotype was recorded a few times. This chain joins TRBV6-1 and TRBJ2-5; 8 nucleotides line up with TRBD1. This CDR3 has 12 residues. V was pared by 5 bases and J by 9 bases, with 5 bases of the junction left unmatched. Germline CDR1 and CDR2: MNHNS and SASEGT. The CDR3 nucleotides read TGTGCCAGCAGTTATAGACAGGGGCCCCAGTACTTC. Protein product: CASSYRQGPQYF.

The sample holds many counts of this clonotype. The chain joins TRBV4-1 to TRBJ1-1; possible D gene TRBD1, 6 bases. Germline V gene data show CDR1 as MGHRA and CDR2 as YSYEKL. This CDR3 has 13 amino acids. V was shortened by 4 bases and J by 6 bases, with 12 bases between the two germline ends. CDR3 protein: CASSPEGGPEAFF. The CDR3 bases are TGCGCCAGCAGCCCAGAAGGGGGACCTGAAGCTTTCTTT.

This clonotype was observed a few times. The V gene is TRBV4-3, the J gene TRBJ2-3; D uncertain. The V end was cut by 4 bases, the J end by 0 bases, with 14 bases between. The CDR3 length is 16 residues. Germline CDR1 and CDR2: LGHNA and YSLEER. The CDR3 region has the DNA TGCGCCAGCAGCCCTCCCGGTGCGCCAAGCACAGATACGCAGTATTTT. This translates into CASSPPGAPSTDTQYF.

This clonotype has ten or more counts. The CDR3 bases are TGTGCCAGCAGTCGGCCTAACAATGAGCAGTTCTTC. Protein: CASSRPNNEQFF. This chain joins TRBV27 and TRBJ2-1; D gene uncertain. The CDR3 sequence is 12 residues long. Germline CDR1 MNHEY, CDR2 SMNVEV (reference sequence). The V end lost 5 bases, the J end lost 5 bases, and 7 bases lay between the germline ends.